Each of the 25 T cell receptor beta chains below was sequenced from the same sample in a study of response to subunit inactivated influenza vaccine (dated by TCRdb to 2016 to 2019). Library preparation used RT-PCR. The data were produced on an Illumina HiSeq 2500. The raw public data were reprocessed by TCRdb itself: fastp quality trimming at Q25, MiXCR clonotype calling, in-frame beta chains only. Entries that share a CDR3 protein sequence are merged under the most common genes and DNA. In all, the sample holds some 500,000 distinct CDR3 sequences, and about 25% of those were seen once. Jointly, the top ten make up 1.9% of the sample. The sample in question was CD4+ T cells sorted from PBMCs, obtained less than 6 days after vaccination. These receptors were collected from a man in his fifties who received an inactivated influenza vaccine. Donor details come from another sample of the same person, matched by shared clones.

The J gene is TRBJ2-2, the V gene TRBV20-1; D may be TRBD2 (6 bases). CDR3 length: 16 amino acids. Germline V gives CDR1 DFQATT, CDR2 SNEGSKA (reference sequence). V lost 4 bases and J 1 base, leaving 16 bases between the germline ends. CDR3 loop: CSATEASGRNTGELFF. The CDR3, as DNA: TGCAGTGCTACGGAAGCATCCGGGAGGAACACCGGGGAGCTGTTTTTT.

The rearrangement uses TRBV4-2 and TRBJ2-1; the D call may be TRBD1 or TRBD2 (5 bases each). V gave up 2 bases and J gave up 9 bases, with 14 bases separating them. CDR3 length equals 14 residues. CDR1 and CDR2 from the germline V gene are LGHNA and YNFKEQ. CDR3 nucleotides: TGTGCCAGCAGCCAAAGTGAGGGGAGTCCTGAGCAGTTCTTC. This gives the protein CASSQSEGSPEQFF.

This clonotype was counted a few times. CDR3 bases: TGTGCCAGCAGTCAGCCGGGACAGAGCGAAAAACTGTTTTTT. Encoded protein: CASSQPGQSEKLFF. The V gene is TRBV6-1, the J gene TRBJ1-4; 7 bases map to TRBD1. V lost 5 bases to trimming and J lost 8 bases; unmatched junction nucleotides: 8. The CDR3 has 14 residues. Germline loops: CDR1 MNHNS, CDR2 SASEGT.

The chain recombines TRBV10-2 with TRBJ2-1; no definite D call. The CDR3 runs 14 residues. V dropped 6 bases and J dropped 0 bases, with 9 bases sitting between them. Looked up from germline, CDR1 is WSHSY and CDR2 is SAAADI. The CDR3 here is CASRVPSSYNEQFF. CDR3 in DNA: TGCGCCAGCAGAGTCCCTAGCTCCTACAATGAGCAGTTCTTC.

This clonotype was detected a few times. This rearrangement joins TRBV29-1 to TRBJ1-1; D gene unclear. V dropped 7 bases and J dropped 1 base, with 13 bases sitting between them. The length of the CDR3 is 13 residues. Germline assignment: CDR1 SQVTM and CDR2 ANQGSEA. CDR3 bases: TGCAGCGCCTCAGACCGACCGAACACTGAAGCTTTCTTT. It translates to CSASDRPNTEAFF. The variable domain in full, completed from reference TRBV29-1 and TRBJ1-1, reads SAVISQKPSRDICQRGTSLTIQCQVDSQVTMMFWYRQQPGQSLTLIATANQGSEATYESGFVIDKFPISRPNLTFSTLTVSNMSPEDSSIYLCSASDRPNTEAFFGQGTRLTVV.

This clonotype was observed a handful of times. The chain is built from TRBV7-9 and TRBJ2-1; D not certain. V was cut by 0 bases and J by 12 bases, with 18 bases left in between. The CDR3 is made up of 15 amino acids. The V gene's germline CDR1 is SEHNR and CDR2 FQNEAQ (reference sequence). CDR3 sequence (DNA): TGTGCCAGCAGCTTAGCGCTAGGGCCGACAACGGGGCAGTTCTTC. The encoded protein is CASSLALGPTTGQFF.

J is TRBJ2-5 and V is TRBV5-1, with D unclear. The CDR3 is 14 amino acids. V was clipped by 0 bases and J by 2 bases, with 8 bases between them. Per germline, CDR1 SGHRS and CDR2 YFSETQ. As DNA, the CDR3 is TGCGCCAGCAGCTTGGGACGGCGACAAGAGACCCAGTACTTC. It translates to CASSLGRRQETQYF.

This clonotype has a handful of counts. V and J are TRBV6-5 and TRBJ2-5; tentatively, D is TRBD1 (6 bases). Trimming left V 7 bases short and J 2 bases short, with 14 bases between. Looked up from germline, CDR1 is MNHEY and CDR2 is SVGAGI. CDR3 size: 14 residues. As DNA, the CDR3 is TGTGCCAGCAATTCTTATGGACAGCAAGAGACCCAGTACTTC. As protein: CASNSYGQQETQYF.

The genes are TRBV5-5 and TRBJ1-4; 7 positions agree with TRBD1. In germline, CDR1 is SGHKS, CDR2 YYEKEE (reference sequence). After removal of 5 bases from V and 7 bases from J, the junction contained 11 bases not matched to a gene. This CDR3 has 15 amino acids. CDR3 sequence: CASRQAGGLVEKLFF. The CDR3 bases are TGTGCCAGCAGGCAAGCAGGGGGGCTTGTTGAAAAACTGTTTTTT.

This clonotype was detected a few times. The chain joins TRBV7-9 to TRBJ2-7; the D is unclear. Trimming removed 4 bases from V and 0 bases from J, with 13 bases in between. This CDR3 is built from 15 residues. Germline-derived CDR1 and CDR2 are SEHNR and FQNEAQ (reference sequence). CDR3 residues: CASSSKRWASYEQYF. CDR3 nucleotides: TGTGCCAGCAGCTCCAAGAGGTGGGCCTCCTACGAGCAGTACTTC. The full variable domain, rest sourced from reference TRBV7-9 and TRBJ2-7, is DTGVSQNPRHKITKRGQNVTFRCDPISEHNRLYWYRQTLGQGPEFLTYFQNEAQLEKSRLLSDRFSAERPKGSFSTLEIQRTEQGDSAMYLCASSSKRWASYEQYFGPGTRLTVT.

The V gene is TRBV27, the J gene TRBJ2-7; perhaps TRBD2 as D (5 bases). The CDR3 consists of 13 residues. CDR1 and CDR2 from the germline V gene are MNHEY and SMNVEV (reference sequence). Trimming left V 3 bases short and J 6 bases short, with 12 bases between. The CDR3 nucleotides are TGTGCCAGCAGTTTGGTCTACCGGGGCGAGCAGTACTTC. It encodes CASSLVYRGEQYF.

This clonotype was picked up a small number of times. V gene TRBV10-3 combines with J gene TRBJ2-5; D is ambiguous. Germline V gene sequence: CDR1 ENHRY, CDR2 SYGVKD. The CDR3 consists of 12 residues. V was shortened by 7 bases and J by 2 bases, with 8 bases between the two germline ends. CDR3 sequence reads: CAIKGTQETQYF. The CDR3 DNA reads TGTGCCATCAAGGGAACTCAAGAGACCCAGTACTTC.

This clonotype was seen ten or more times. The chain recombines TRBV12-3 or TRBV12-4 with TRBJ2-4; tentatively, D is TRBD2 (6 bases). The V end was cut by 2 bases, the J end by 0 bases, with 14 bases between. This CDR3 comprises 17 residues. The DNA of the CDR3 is TGTGCCAGCAGTTTATGGCGGGGCGAGCTAGCCAAAAACATTCAGTACTTC. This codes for CASSLWRGELAKNIQYF.

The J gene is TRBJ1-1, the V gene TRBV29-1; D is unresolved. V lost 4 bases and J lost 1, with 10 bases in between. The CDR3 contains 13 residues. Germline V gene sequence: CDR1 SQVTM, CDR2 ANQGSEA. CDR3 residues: CSVVRRTNTEAFF. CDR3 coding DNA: TGCAGCGTTGTTCGCAGAACGAACACTGAAGCTTTCTTT.

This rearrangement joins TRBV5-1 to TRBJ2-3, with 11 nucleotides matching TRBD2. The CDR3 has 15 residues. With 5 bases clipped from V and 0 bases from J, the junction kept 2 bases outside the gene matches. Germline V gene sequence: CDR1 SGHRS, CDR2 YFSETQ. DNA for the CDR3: TGCGCCAGCAGGACTAGCGGGGATAGCACAGATACGCAGTATTTT. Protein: CASRTSGDSTDTQYF.

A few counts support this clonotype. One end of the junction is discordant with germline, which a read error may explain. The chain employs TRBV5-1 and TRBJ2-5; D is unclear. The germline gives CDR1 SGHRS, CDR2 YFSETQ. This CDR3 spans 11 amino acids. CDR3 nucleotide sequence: TGCGCCAGCAGATTGGCGGAGACCCAGTACTTC. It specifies CASRLAETQYF.

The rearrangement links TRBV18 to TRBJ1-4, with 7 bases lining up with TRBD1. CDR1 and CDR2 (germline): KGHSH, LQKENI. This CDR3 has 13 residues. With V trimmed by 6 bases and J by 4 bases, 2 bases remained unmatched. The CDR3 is CASSGQLNEKLFF. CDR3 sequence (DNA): TGTGCCAGCTCGGGACAGCTTAATGAAAAACTGTTTTTT.

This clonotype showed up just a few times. CDR3 region: CAISESPIGGAYEQYF. The CDR3 DNA follows: TGTGCCATCAGTGAGTCTCCTATAGGGGGGGCCTACGAGCAGTACTTC. V is TRBV10-3 and J is TRBJ2-7; D possibly corresponds to TRBD2 (7 bases). CDR1 and CDR2 (germline): ENHRY, SYGVKD. Trimming shortened V by 0 bases and J by 2 bases, and 14 bases separated the two germline ends. CDR3 length: 16 residues.

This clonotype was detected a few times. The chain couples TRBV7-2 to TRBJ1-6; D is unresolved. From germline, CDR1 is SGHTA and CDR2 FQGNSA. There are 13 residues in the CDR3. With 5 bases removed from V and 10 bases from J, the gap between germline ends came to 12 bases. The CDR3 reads CASSPHGGSPLHF. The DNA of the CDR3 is TGTGCCAGCAGCCCGCACGGCGGGTCACCCCTCCACTTT.

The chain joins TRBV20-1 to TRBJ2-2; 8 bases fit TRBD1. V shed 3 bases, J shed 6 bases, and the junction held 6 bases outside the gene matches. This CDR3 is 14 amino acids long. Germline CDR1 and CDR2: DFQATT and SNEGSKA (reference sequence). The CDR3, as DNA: TGCAGTGCTAGGTCAGGGGGCGTTCCCGGGGAGCTGTTTTTT. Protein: CSARSGGVPGELFF.

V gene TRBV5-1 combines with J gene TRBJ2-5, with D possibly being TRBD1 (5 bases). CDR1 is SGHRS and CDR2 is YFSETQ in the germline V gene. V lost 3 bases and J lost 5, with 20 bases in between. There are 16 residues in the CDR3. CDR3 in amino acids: CASSWGLRGFHETQYF. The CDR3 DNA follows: TGCGCCAGCAGCTGGGGCCTGCGAGGCTTTCATGAGACCCAGTACTTC.

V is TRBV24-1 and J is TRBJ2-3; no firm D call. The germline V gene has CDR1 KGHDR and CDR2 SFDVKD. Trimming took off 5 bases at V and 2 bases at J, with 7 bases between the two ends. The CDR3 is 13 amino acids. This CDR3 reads CATSAQITDTQYF. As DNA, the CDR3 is TGTGCCACCAGTGCACAGATCACAGATACGCAGTATTTT.

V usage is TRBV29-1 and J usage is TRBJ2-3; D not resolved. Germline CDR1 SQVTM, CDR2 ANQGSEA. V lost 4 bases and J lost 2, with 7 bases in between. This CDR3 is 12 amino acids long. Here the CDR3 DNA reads TGCAGCGTTGTCGGGTTCACAGATACGCAGTATTTT. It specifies CSVVGFTDTQYF.

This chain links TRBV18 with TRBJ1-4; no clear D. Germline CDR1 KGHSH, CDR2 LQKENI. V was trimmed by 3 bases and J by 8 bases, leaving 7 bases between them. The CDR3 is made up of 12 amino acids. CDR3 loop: CASSPNEEKLFF. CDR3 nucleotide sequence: TGTGCCAGCTCACCGAACGAGGAAAAACTGTTTTTT.

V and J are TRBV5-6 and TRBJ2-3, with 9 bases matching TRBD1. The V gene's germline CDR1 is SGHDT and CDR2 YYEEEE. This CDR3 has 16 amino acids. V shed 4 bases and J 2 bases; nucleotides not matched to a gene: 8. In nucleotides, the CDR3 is TGTGCCAGCAGCAAGGACAGGGGATTTGACACAGATACGCAGTATTTT. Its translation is CASSKDRGFDTDTQYF.